The rows below give T cell receptor beta chains drawn from one sample of a study of cytomegalovirus exposure and HLA in healthy donors. Assay: immunoSEQ multiplex PCR; the TCRdb copy retains only in-frame clones and omits some. The repertoire holds more than 300,000 clones, with more than 80% as singletons. Specimen: PBMCs. The receptors were sampled from a woman under 30 in good health and CMV-seronegative. Both conserved end residues are part of each CDR3. The D gene is left open where the match is weak. Some rows have no size entry. The others give once, few or many, or a class for an expanded clone.

CDR3 DNA	CDR3 protein	J gene	CDR3 length	D gene	V gene	clone size
TGTGCCAGCACCATAACTAGCGGGGGGTTCAATGAGCAGTTCTTC	CASTITSGGFNEQFF	TRBJ2-1	15	TRBD2	TRBV6-1	once
TGTGCCAGCAGTGACAGTGCGGCTAGCGGGCCCGGTACGCAGTATTTT	CASSDSAASGPGTQYF	TRBJ2-3	16	TRBD2	TRBV6-4	once
TGTGCCAGCAGACCGGGGGGTCTGAGACCCCTAGACGAGCAGTACTTC	CASRPGGLRPLDEQYF	TRBJ2-7	16	TRBD2	TRBV28	.
TGTGCCAGCCATCAATGGGGGGGGGAAGAGTCTTACACTGAAGCTTTCTTT	CASHQWGGEESYTEAFF	TRBJ1-1	17	.	TRBV5-4	.
TGCAGCGTTGAAGATGGGGGAGGAAACACCTACGAGCAGTACTTC	CSVEDGGGNTYEQYF	TRBJ2-7	15	.	TRBV29-1	.
TGTGCCTGGAACGTTGGACAGACCAACACTGAAGCTTTCTTT	CAWNVGQTNTEAFF	TRBJ1-1	14	.	TRBV30	.
TGCGCCAGCAGCTGGGGACAGACTGGCTACGAGCAGTACTTC	CASSWGQTGYEQYF	TRBJ2-7	14	TRBD1	TRBV5-1	.
TGTGCCAGCAGCCAAGGCTCGACAGGGGGCCAAACTGAAGCTTTCTTT	CASSQGSTGGQTEAFF	TRBJ1-1	16	TRBD1	TRBV4-2	.
TGTGCCACCAGCAGGGCCCCGGGGAAAGAGGAGCAGTTCTTC	CATSRAPGKEEQFF	TRBJ2-1	14	.	TRBV15	.
TGTGCCAGCAGCTCACAGGGGATCTCATATGGCTACACCTTC	CASSSQGISYGYTF	TRBJ1-2	14	TRBD1	TRBV27	.
TGTGCCAGCGTACAGGCCGCCTCTGGAAACACCATATATTTT	CASVQAASGNTIYF	TRBJ1-3	14	.	TRBV2	once
TGCGCCAGCAGCCAAGATGGCGGACTAGTGACGACAGATACGCAGTATTTT	CASSQDGGLVTTDTQYF	TRBJ2-3	17	TRBD2	TRBV4-1	.
TGTGCCAGCAGTAGTACAGGGGGCTCTAAGCTCACTGAAGCTTTCTTT	CASSSTGGSKLTEAFF	TRBJ1-1	16	TRBD1	TRBV2	.
TGCGCCACCGGGACAGAAAGAAACACTGAAGCTTTCTTT	CATGTERNTEAFF	TRBJ1-1	13	TRBD1	TRBV10-1	.
TGTGCCAGCAGCCAGGACAGGGAGCCCTACAATGAGCAGTTCTTC	CASSQDREPYNEQFF	TRBJ2-1	15	TRBD1	TRBV7-9	.
TGTGCCAGTAGTACCGGACTAGCGGGAAGCGATGAGCAGTTCTTC	CASSTGLAGSDEQFF	TRBJ2-1	15	TRBD2	TRBV19	.
TGTGCCAGCAGCCAAGATCAAGGGGTCTCAAACACAGATACGCAGTATTTT	CASSQDQGVSNTDTQYF	TRBJ2-3	17	.	TRBV4-2	.
TGTGCCAGCAGCCGCGACAGTGACTATGGCTACACCTTC	CASSRDSDYGYTF	TRBJ1-2	13	.	TRBV11-2	.
TGTGCCAGCAGCGTTTGGCAAGGGAGCCCCACAGATACGCAGTATTTT	CASSVWQGSPTDTQYF	TRBJ2-3	16	.	TRBV9	.
TGTGCCAGCAGCTATACAGGGCTCACTGAAGCTTTCTTT	CASSYTGLTEAFF	TRBJ1-1	13	.	TRBV11-2	once
TGTGCCAGCAGCAAACAGGGAGGGGAGACCCAGTACTTC	CASSKQGGETQYF	TRBJ2-5	13	.	TRBV27	.
TGTGCCAGCAGTTTAGGTGGGAGGCCAGATACGCAGTATTTT	CASSLGGRPDTQYF	TRBJ2-3	14	.	TRBV27	.
TGTGCCAGCAGCTTACGGGGGGTTACCTACGAGCAGTACTTC	CASSLRGVTYEQYF	TRBJ2-7	14	TRBD2	TRBV5-5	.
TGTGCCAGCAGTTTTCAGGAACCCAATGAAAAACTGTTTTTT	CASSFQEPNEKLFF	TRBJ1-4	14	.	TRBV28	.
TGTGCCAGTAGTACCATACAACAGGGGCCTGCGGGCTACACCTTC	CASSTIQQGPAGYTF	TRBJ1-2	15	TRBD1	TRBV19	.
TGTGCCAGCTTACAGGGTTTCCCAGATACGCAGTATTTT	CASLQGFPDTQYF	TRBJ2-3	13	.	TRBV2	.
TGCGCCAGCAGCCAAGTTAAGACAGGGCCTGGAAACACCATATATTTT	CASSQVKTGPGNTIYF	TRBJ1-3	16	TRBD1	TRBV4-1	.
TGTGCCAGCAGCTCACATTACGCCCAAGGACTAGCGGGAAACAATGAGCAGTTCTTC	CASSSHYAQGLAGNNEQFF	TRBJ2-1	19	TRBD2	TRBV7-8	.
TGTGCCAGCAGCTTAGACAGGGGATCAGGGTCACCCCTCCACTTT	CASSLDRGSGSPLHF	TRBJ1-6	15	TRBD1	TRBV7-9	.
TGTGCCAGCGAACAGCACGGCTACGAGCAGTACTTC	CASEQHGYEQYF	TRBJ2-7	12	.	TRBV28	.
TGTGCCAGCGCCAGGGCCACAGATACGCAGTATTTT	CASARATDTQYF	TRBJ2-3	12	.	TRBV7-6	.
TGTGCCAGCGTAGTCACCGGGGAGCTGTTTTTT	CASVVTGELFF	TRBJ2-2	11	.	TRBV2	.
TGTGCAAGTCGCGGCCGATACGAGCAGTACTTC	CASRGRYEQYF	TRBJ2-7	11	.	TRBV12-2	.
TGTGCCAGCAGCTTAGGTGAGCAGGGGAACGAGCAGTACTTC	CASSLGEQGNEQYF	TRBJ2-7	14	.	TRBV11-3	.
TGTGCCAGCAGCGAAGGAGGAGTTTTGAACACTGAAGCTTTCTTT	CASSEGGVLNTEAFF	TRBJ1-1	15	.	TRBV9	once
TGCGCCAGCAGCCAAGAGGGCGACTACTACGAGCAGTACTTC	CASSQEGDYYEQYF	TRBJ2-7	14	.	TRBV4-1	many
TGCGCCAGCAGCCAAAACCGACAGGGGCTCCAGGCAACCCAGCATTTT	CASSQNRQGLQATQHF	TRBJ1-5	16	TRBD1	TRBV4-1	.
TGTGCCAGCAGGGGAGAGCGGGTAGGTTACAATGAGCAGTTCTTC	CASRGERVGYNEQFF	TRBJ2-1	15	.	TRBV2	.
TGTGCCTGGAGTGAGGGGGTAGGGGGCACCTTC	CAWSEGVGGTF	TRBJ1-2	11	.	TRBV30	.
TGTGCCAGCTCACCGGGACTCGGCACTGAAGCTTTCTTT	CASSPGLGTEAFF	TRBJ1-1	13	.	TRBV18	.
TGTGCCAGCAGCCCAAATCGACAAGTTGGTGGGGGCTACACCTTC	CASSPNRQVGGGYTF	TRBJ1-2	15	.	TRBV7-3	.
TGTGCCAGCAGTTTTGTCAGTTCGACAGATACGCAGTATTTT	CASSFVSSTDTQYF	TRBJ2-3	14	.	TRBV27	.
TGTGCCAGTAGTTTAGCCACGGGGGGCAATGAGCAGTTCTTC	CASSLATGGNEQFF	TRBJ2-1	14	TRBD2	TRBV19	once
TGTGCCAGCAGCCCGCTAGCGGGGGGGCAGAATGAGCAGTTCTTC	CASSPLAGGQNEQFF	TRBJ2-1	15	TRBD2	TRBV5-4	.
TGTGCCAGCAGTTATTCAGGGAATTCCGATGAGCAGTTCTTC	CASSYSGNSDEQFF	TRBJ2-1	14	.	TRBV6-6	.
TGTGCCAGGAAGAGGGATACGCAGTATTTT	CARKRDTQYF	TRBJ2-3	10	.	TRBV6-4	.
TGTGCCAGTAGTTCAGCGGACGGAAGGGAGCAGTACTTC	CASSSADGREQYF	TRBJ2-7	13	.	TRBV19	.
TGTGCCACCGCTATAGCGGGAGCCTACAATGAGCAGTTCTTC	CATAIAGAYNEQFF	TRBJ2-1	14	TRBD2	TRBV11-1	.
TGTGCCAGCAGCCCTGACACTGGGCCCTCAAGCTCCTATAATTCACCCCTCCACTTT	CASSPDTGPSSSYNSPLHF	TRBJ1-6	19	.	TRBV7-9	.
TGTGCCAGCAGTGTGGGGATGAGGGTAAGAAGCAATCAGCCCCAGCATTTT	CASSVGMRVRSNQPQHF	TRBJ1-5	17	.	TRBV28	.
TGTGCCAGCAGCCCGGGACTAGCGCAAACCTACGAGCAGTACTTC	CASSPGLAQTYEQYF	TRBJ2-7	15	TRBD2	TRBV11-2	.
TGTGCCAGCAGCTCGGGACAGGGGGGTACCGGGGAGCTGTTTTTT	CASSSGQGGTGELFF	TRBJ2-2	15	TRBD1	TRBV7-6	.
TGTGCCAGCTCACGCGTGACAGGAATTGAGAATCAGCCCCAGCATTTT	CASSRVTGIENQPQHF	TRBJ1-5	16	.	TRBV18	.
TGTGCCAGCAGTTTAGTTCGTGGGCCCAATGAGCAGTTCTTC	CASSLVRGPNEQFF	TRBJ2-1	14	.	TRBV27	once
TGTGCCAGCAGTCTGACAGTATACGAGCAGTACTTC	CASSLTVYEQYF	TRBJ2-7	12	.	TRBV28	few